This T cell receptor (beta chain) was captured in a study of cytomegalovirus exposure and HLA in healthy donors. In regard to this clone: Antigen specificity is unknown.

General study results and limits: By HLA locus, TCR association rates varied in a later analysis, with DRB1 showing the most and HLA-C the fewest.

The V segment lost 3 bases and the J segment 0 bases; nucleotides outside the gene matches: 5. Germline CDR1 reads MNHEY; CDR2 reads SVGAGI. This CDR3 spans 16 amino acids. PCR involved 60 Vbeta and 13 Jbeta primers. The table came from immunoSEQ multiplex PCR; TCRdb's copy has only in-frame clones and leaves some out. The sample totals 50,000 to 60,000 clones. This TCR came from a woman between 45 and 60 years old in good health and CMV-seropositive. The rearrangement joins TRBV6-5 to TRBJ2-4; 7 positions agree with TRBD1. The sequenced sample was PBMCs. The CDR3 DNA reads as TGTGCCAGCAGTTATCTTCGGACAGGAGCCAAAAACATTCAGTACTTC. It specifies CASSYLRTGAKNIQYF.